This entry concerns a single TCR beta chain. What antigen it recognizes has not been identified. Per-nucleotide qualities are absent, and no much larger clonotype sits a single base away. One collaborating source in Seattle enrolled patients during active infection and followed them longitudinally through the course of disease. Collaborating institutions collected whole blood in K2EDTA tubes following their own protocols. Collaborator samples were shipped for TCRbeta analysis as frozen whole blood, isolated PBMCs, or DNA extracted from either sample type. This specimen comes from a study of blood T cell repertoires in COVID-19 (dated by TCRdb to 2019 to 2021). Regarding the research as a whole: Collaborator samples came from the United States, Italy and Spain and covered acute and convalescent phases of COVID-19. Nearly every sample came with metadata listing a de-identified subject ID, COVID-19 status, age in years and sex. The repertoires were released in a freely available public database meant as a resource for research on the immune response to SARS-CoV-2. HLA class I and class II types, where available, came from metadata supplied by the sample provider rather than from assay-based typing. The material from the prospective study consisted of cDNA or gDNA derived from T cells, B-cell-depleted T cells, or PBMCs. The samples were drawn from the first 160 participants of the ongoing ImmuneRACE study and from about 1,200 subjects provided by 6 global collaborators. The dataset comprised deeply sampled blood TCRbeta repertoires from subjects exposed to, actively infected with, or recovered from COVID-19.

The immunoSEQ Assay, a bias-controlled multiplex PCR, was used to amplify TCRbeta CDR3 regions from genomic DNA. The authors processed their data as follows. Within the assay, amplification of reference gene primers was used to estimate how many nucleated cells each sample contained. To quantify the absolute abundance of each unique TCRbeta CDR3 rearrangement, sequence reads were collapsed and filtered. For each sample, productive Simpson clonality was calculated by taking the square root of Simpson's diversity index across productive rearrangements. The table comes from immuneACCESS by way of TCRdb, which keeps in-frame sequences with V and J called. Part of the clones is missing from these tables; in studies checked, under half for an unresolved V gene and the rest for unknown reasons. That table is the source of V, J and clone size, and D and trimming were worked out from the DNA. This sample lists 90,000 to 100,000 clones; around 85% were detected once. Together, the top ten hold about 18% of the sample.

The CDR3 contains 12 residues, cysteine and phenylalanine counted. The DNA shown is the 36-base CDR3, in frame from base 1. V is clipped by 3 bases and J by 6 bases, and the sequence between their germline boundaries is 8 bases long. The CDR1 and CDR2 encoded by the germline V gene are SGHTA and FQGNSA. General conclusions and limits of the study: The amount of clinical and demographic metadata varied by source and participant and was provided uncurated.

The sequence joins TRBV7-2 to TRBJ1-2, with the identity of the D gene unclear. The sequenced sample was peripheral blood. The sequence derives from a woman in her sixties with COVID-19, enrolled during active disease. The CDR3 amino acid sequence is: CASSFGRDGYTF. The DNA sequence is TGTGCCAGCAGCTTTGGGAGGGATGGCTACACCTTC.